Each of the 8 T cell receptor beta chains below was sequenced from the same sample in a study of blood T cell repertoires in COVID-19 (dated by TCRdb to 2018 to 2021). Library preparation was by the immunoSEQ multiplex PCR assay. TCRdb carries this immuneACCESS record with in-frame sequences only. Its versions omit some clonotypes, under half of them owing to an unresolved V gene in the studies checked, with the rest unexplained. The sample data list 290,000 or so clones, and 75% to 90% of these were observed just once. The ten largest make up approximately 2.2% of the sample. The sequenced sample was peripheral blood. These receptors originate from a man aged 18 to 30 with active or convalescent COVID-19.

The sample holds one count of this clone. The V and J genes are TRBV4-3 and TRBJ1-1; the D is unclear. This CDR3 is 13 amino acids long. Germline lookup yields CDR1 LGHNA and CDR2 YSLEER. V was cut by 3 bases and J by 4 bases, with 9 bases left in between. The CDR3: CASSQTEGTEAFF. CDR3 coding DNA: TGCGCCAGCAGCCAGACCGAGGGCACTGAAGCTTTCTTT.

The chain is built from TRBV24-1 and TRBJ2-2; D might be TRBD1 (6 bases). In germline, CDR1 is KGHDR, CDR2 SFDVKD. The CDR3 is made up of 14 amino acids. Trimming took 4 bases from V and 7 from J, leaving 12 bases between them. The CDR3 sequence is CATSEPTGHGELFF. In DNA form, the CDR3 reads TGTGCCACCAGTGAACCGACAGGCCACGGGGAGCTGTTTTTT.

This rearrangement joins TRBV7-7 to TRBJ2-2; TRBD1 is a possible D gene (5 bases). CDR1 is SSHAT, CDR2 FNYEAQ, per germline (reference sequence). This CDR3 is 15 amino acids long. V gave up 3 bases and J gave up 4 bases, with 12 bases separating them. The DNA for the CDR3 is TGTGCCAGCAGCTTTTCCACAGGTCTCACCGGGGAGCTGTTTTTT. It specifies CASSFSTGLTGELFF.

CDR3: CASGLVLGRTGGFTEAFF. The DNA of the CDR3 is TGTGCTAGTGGTTTGGTACTTGGCCGAACAGGGGGGTTTACTGAAGCTTTCTTT. V usage is TRBV12-5 and J usage is TRBJ1-1; 8 bases fit TRBD1. CDR1 and CDR2 (germline): LGHNT, FRNRAP. J gave up 5 bases and V 0 bases, and 14 bases lay outside the gene matches. The CDR3 consists of 18 residues.

The V and J genes are TRBV9 and TRBJ2-1; D perhaps matches TRBD1 (5 bases). Germline CDR1 and CDR2: SGDLS and YYNGEE. Trimming took off 3 bases at V and 1 base at J, with 11 bases between the two ends. This CDR3 contains 15 residues. The CDR3 sequence is CASSADTTSYNEQFF. The CDR3 nucleotides read TGTGCCAGCAGCGCGGACACTACTTCCTACAATGAGCAGTTCTTC.

This sequence joins TRBV5-1 and TRBJ1-1, with D possibly matching TRBD1 (5 bases). The V gene's germline CDR1 is SGHRS and CDR2 YFSETQ. The V end lost 5 bases, the J end lost 1 base, and 12 bases lay between the germline ends. The CDR3 is made up of 14 amino acids. CDR3 sequence: CASRPWDWNTEAFF. The CDR3 region has the DNA TGCGCCAGCAGACCGTGGGACTGGAACACTGAAGCTTTCTTT.

The V call is TRBV27, the J call TRBJ2-7, with D maybe TRBD2 (5 bases). Germline V gene sequence: CDR1 MNHEY, CDR2 SMNVEV (reference sequence). The CDR3 runs to 13 residues. V lost 3 bases and J lost 2, with 8 bases in between. CDR3 nucleotide sequence: TGTGCCAGCAGTTTTAACGGGGCCTACGAGCAGTACTTC. As protein: CASSFNGAYEQYF.

This clone was seen only a few times. The chain recombines TRBV29-1 with TRBJ1-3, with TRBD1 identical over 10 bases. Germline assignment: CDR1 SQVTM and CDR2 ANQGSEA. V dropped 0 bases and J dropped 4; count of bases not matched to a gene: 9. The CDR3 runs to 17 residues. The CDR3 DNA sequence: TGCAGCGTTGAAGAGGGGACAGGGGCGGTAGACGGAAACACCATATATTTT. Translation gives CSVEEGTGAVDGNTIYF.